This is a list of T cell receptor beta chains from one sample in a study of human T cells and chemical hapten exposure. TCRdb redid the calling of the RACE reads with MiXCR, one entry per CDR3 protein. The table records about 34,000 distinct CDR3 sequences, roughly 5% of them present only once. Sequencing was performed on whole blood. The receptors shown here come from a human donor in good health. Some clones in this sample may be carry-over from other donors' samples. The CDR3 runs from the conserved cysteine through the conserved F or W. The D gene is left open where the match is weak. Some rows have no size entry. The others give once, few or many, or a class for an expanded clone.

d_gene,v_gene,j_gene,abundance,CDR3nt,CDR3aa
TRBD2,TRBV5-1,TRBJ2-1,many,TGCGCCAGCAGTGCGGGAGGGCCTTCTGGGGAGCAGTTCTTC,CASSAGGPSGEQFF
-,TRBV6-6,TRBJ2-1,many,TGTGCCAGCAGTTACTCGGTGGGAGAAGTTTCTCCGAAGCAGTTCTTC,CASSYSVGEVSPKQFF
TRBD1,TRBV9,TRBJ1-5,many,TGTGCCAGCAGCGTAGGAGGGACAGTCGATCAGCCCCAGCATTTT,CASSVGGTVDQPQHF
-,TRBV6-1,TRBJ1-1,few,TGTGCCAGCAGTGAACTCGGTCCAGAGACGACTGAAGCTTTCTTT,CASSELGPETTEAFF
-,TRBV20-1,TRBJ2-7,few,TGCAGTGCTAGAGTCTCTTCGCGGGTCTACGAGCAGTACTTC,CSARVSSRVYEQYF
TRBD1,TRBV10-2,TRBJ1-6,few,TGCGCCAGCAGCCGGGACAGTTATAATTCACCCCTCCACTTT,CASSRDSYNSPLHF
TRBD1,TRBV3-1,TRBJ1-6,few,TGTGCCAGCAGCCAAGATCCCCGGAGGACAGGAGGGTTTTCACCCCTCCACTTT,CASSQDPRRTGGFSPLHF
TRBD1,TRBV11-3,TRBJ2-3,-,TGTGCCAGCAGGGATAGCGGACAGGGTAGCACAGATACGCAGTATTTT,CASRDSGQGSTDTQYF
-,TRBV3-1,TRBJ1-5,-,TGTGCCAGCAGCCAAGATACGGAGGGACAGCCCCAGCATTTT,CASSQDTEGQPQHF
-,TRBV18,TRBJ1-4,many,TGTGCCAGCAGTCCCCTGACAGCAGCTAATGAAAAACTGTTTTTT,CASSPLTAANEKLFF
-,TRBV7-2,TRBJ1-1,few,TGTGCCAGCAGCTTAGCATACAGTCACACTGAAGCTTTCTTT,CASSLAYSHTEAFF
-,TRBV10-3,TRBJ1-2,many,TGTGCCCTCCCACGGACACGGGATTATGGCTACACCTTC,CALPRTRDYGYTF
-,TRBV7-2,TRBJ1-1,few,TGTGCCAGCAGCACCAACAGGGCCGGTGAAGCTTTCTTT,CASSTNRAGEAFF
TRBD1,TRBV18,TRBJ1-1,many,TGTGCCAGCTTCCCCACTGGGGCTGGGACAGGAGGAACTTTCTTT,CASFPTGAGTGGTFF
-,TRBV7-9,TRBJ2-5,many,TGTGCCAGCAGCTTAGTGAGTGAGACCCAGTACTTC,CASSLVSETQYF
TRBD2,TRBV20-1,TRBJ2-1,many,TGCAGTGCTCCCCGACTAGCGGGAGAATATGAGCAGTTCTTC,CSAPRLAGEYEQFF
-,TRBV6-5,TRBJ2-3,few,TGTGCCAGCAGTTACTCGGGGGCCGACACAGATACGCAGTATTTT,CASSYSGADTDTQYF
TRBD1,TRBV20-1,TRBJ1-5,many,TGCAGTGCCGAAAAGGGGACAGGGGGCAATCAGCCCCAGCATTTT,CSAEKGTGGNQPQHF
-,TRBV7-2,TRBJ2-3,many,TGTGCCAGCAGCTTAGTCGAGGGCTATGGCACAGATACGCAGTATTTT,CASSLVEGYGTDTQYF
TRBD1,TRBV12-3/TRBV12-4,TRBJ2-5,many,TGTGCCAGCAGTTCCCACCCTGGCAGGGGGCAAGAGACCCAGTACTTC,CASSSHPGRGQETQYF
-,TRBV28,TRBJ1-6,-,TGTGCCAGCAGCAAGGGGGGCGACTCACCCCTCCACTTT,CASSKGGDSPLHF
-,TRBV19,TRBJ2-1,-,TGTGCCAGACACTTCAGTTATCATAAGGACTACAATGAGCAGTTCTTC,CARHFSYHKDYNEQFF
TRBD1,TRBV12-3/TRBV12-4,TRBJ2-1,many,TGTGCCAGCAGTTGGGACAGGGGGCTGCTCAATGAGCAGTTCTTC,CASSWDRGLLNEQFF
-,TRBV12-5,TRBJ2-3,many,TGTGCTAGTGGGTACGGACAGAGCACAGATACGCAGTATTTT,CASGYGQSTDTQYF
-,TRBV18,TRBJ2-1,-,TGTGCCAGCTCACCCCAGGAGGGAGGGGGCAATGAGCAGTTCTTC,CASSPQEGGGNEQFF
-,TRBV28,TRBJ2-7,many,TGTGCCAGCAGAAGACAGAGCTCCTACGAGCAGTACTTC,CASRRQSSYEQYF
-,TRBV30,TRBJ2-3,few,TGTGCCTGGAGTGGCAGTGTAAACACAGATACGCAGTATTTT,CAWSGSVNTDTQYF
-,TRBV7-9,TRBJ1-3,many,TGTGCCAGCAGCTTTGGTGACTCTGGAAACACCATATATTTT,CASSFGDSGNTIYF
-,TRBV15,TRBJ2-1,-,TGTGCCACCAGCAGAGAAATGTTAAAGCAGTTCTTC,CATSREMLKQFF
-,TRBV12-3/TRBV12-4,TRBJ1-5,-,TGTGCCAGCAGTGAGGCCCGGACCCTCGGGGAGCCCCAGCATTTT,CASSEARTLGEPQHF
-,TRBV7-9,TRBJ1-6,many,TGTGCCAGCACCCGATCCGGGGGAACCTCACCCCTCCACTTT,CASTRSGGTSPLHF
TRBD2,TRBV12-3/TRBV12-4,TRBJ2-5,many,TGTGCCAGCAGGCTGGAGGCTAGCGGGGGTGAGACCCAGTACTTC,CASRLEASGGETQYF
-,TRBV12-5,TRBJ2-5,many,TGTGCTAGTGGCCCGGACGGCACCCCAGAGACCCAGTACTTC,CASGPDGTPETQYF
TRBD1,TRBV3-1,TRBJ1-6,many,TGTGCCAGCAGTATCAAGGGGGCTCCGAATTCACCCCTCCACTTT,CASSIKGAPNSPLHF
-,TRBV20-1,TRBJ2-7,many,TGCCCTTCCAAGGCCCTTTTGCCCCTCCCCATCGAGCAGTACTTC,CPSKALLPLPIEQYF
TRBD1,TRBV5-1,TRBJ1-1,many,TGCGCCAGCAGCAAGGACAGGGCCGACACTGAAGCTTTCTTT,CASSKDRADTEAFF
TRBD2,TRBV20-1,TRBJ2-1,few,TGCAGTGCTAGAGCGCTAGCGGGGCCCCAGTCACAGTTCTTC,CSARALAGPQSQFF
-,TRBV10-3,TRBJ1-1,many,TGTGCCATCTTTCGGGATGGGTGGACTGAAGCTTTCTTT,CAIFRDGWTEAFF
-,TRBV11-2,TRBJ1-4,many,TGTGCCAGCAGCTTAGCCAGAAATGAAAAACTGTTTTTT,CASSLARNEKLFF
-,TRBV6-6,TRBJ2-1,few,TGTGCCAGCAGCCGACTCATAGAATTCCATGAGCAGTTCTTC,CASSRLIEFHEQFF
TRBD1,TRBV29-1,TRBJ2-3,-,TGCAGTGGACAGGGGGCGAGTTTAACAGATACGCAGTATTTT,CSGQGASLTDTQYF
-,TRBV5-1,TRBJ2-6,many,TGCGCCAGCAGCTTGCAGGGGACCAGCTCTGGGGCCAACGTCCTGACTTTC,CASSLQGTSSGANVLTF
-,TRBV2,TRBJ1-1,few,TGTGCCAGCACCCCCGACAGGAGTATGGCTTTCTTT,CASTPDRSMAFF
-,TRBV3-1,TRBJ1-2,many,TGTGCCAGCAGCCAAGATCTAACTGATAATGGCTACACCTTC,CASSQDLTDNGYTF
-,TRBV2,TRBJ2-1,-,TGTGCCAGCACCCGCGCGGCCACAGGTTGGTGGTTCTTC,CASTRAATGWWFF
TRBD1,TRBV7-2,TRBJ2-2,many,TGTGCCAGCACCATCGGACAGGGGCGAAACGGGGAGCTGTTTTTT,CASTIGQGRNGELFF
-,TRBV12-3/TRBV12-4,TRBJ1-1,many,TGTGCCAGCAGTTTAGACACGGAGACTGAAGCTTTCTTT,CASSLDTETEAFF
TRBD1,TRBV4-1,TRBJ2-1,many,TGCGCCAGCAGCAATCCGGGACAGGGGGTGAATGAGCAGTTCTTC,CASSNPGQGVNEQFF
-,TRBV29-1,TRBJ1-1,-,TGCAGCGTTGCGGTCCAGAGTAACACTGAAGCTTTCTTT,CSVAVQSNTEAFF
-,TRBV19,TRBJ1-1,many,TGTGCCAGTAGTAGTCTCGGGGGCGGAGGTCGGGCTTTCTTT,CASSSLGGGGRAFF
-,TRBV10-3,TRBJ2-7,many,TGTGCCATCAGTGAGTCGCCCCTTCGCGCCTCGTCCGACTACGAGCAGTACTTC,CAISESPLRASSDYEQYF
-,TRBV28,TRBJ2-7,many,TGTGCCAGCAGTGGGGGGCAGGGGGCCTACGAGCAGTACTTC,CASSGGQGAYEQYF
-,TRBV5-1,TRBJ2-5,many,TGCGCCAGCAGCTTGACGGGGCCAGAGACCCAGTACTTC,CASSLTGPETQYF
-,TRBV29-1,TRBJ1-2,few,TGCAGCGTTGGGGTCGCGGGTAGTCGCGGCTACACCTTC,CSVGVAGSRGYTF
-,TRBV6-1,TRBJ1-4,few,TGTGCCAGCAGAGGATCCGGTTGGGTGGCTAATGAAAAACTGTTTTTT,CASRGSGWVANEKLFF
TRBD1,TRBV28,TRBJ1-1,many,TGTGCCAGCAGGAGCTCCTTGGGACAGGGCATGAACACTGAAGCTTTCTTT,CASRSSLGQGMNTEAFF
-,TRBV10-3,TRBJ2-7,many,TGTGCCGCATCAGGGGGAGGCTACGAGCAGTACTTC,CAASGGGYEQYF
TRBD1,TRBV27,TRBJ2-5,many,TGTGCCAGCCACGGGACAGACCAAGAGACCCAGTACTTC,CASHGTDQETQYF
-,TRBV7-8,TRBJ2-7,many,TGTGCCAGCAGCCCCATCCGGGGAAGTTACGAGCAGTACTTC,CASSPIRGSYEQYF
-,TRBV9,TRBJ2-1,many,TGTGCCAGCAGCGAGATAGACCGGGACTTTCCAAGAAGCTCCTACAATGAGCAGTTCTTC,CASSEIDRDFPRSSYNEQFF